This TCR beta chain was found in a study of a mutant IDH1 vaccine in newly diagnosed glioma. Overall study: Patients underwent eight vaccinations, which took place in weeks 1, 3, 5, 7, 11, 15, 19 and 23. Patients' prior therapy spanned radiotherapy, temozolomide, or both; most underwent both. Vaccines began 4-6 weeks after radiotherapy alone, or with temozolomide cycles.

Overall study findings and caveats: Detectable vaccine-induced immune responses arose in almost 95% of patients.

Sample time point: week 23, last vaccination. It was 300 ug of mutant IDH1 20-mer peptide that made up each vaccine dose, given with topical imiquimod. Trimming cost V 6 bases and J 11 bases; bases outside gene matches: 7. The CDR3 consists of 11 residues. Germline CDR1 and CDR2: SQVTM and ANQGSEA. Using immunoSEQ multiplex PCR, the repertoire was profiled, and TCRdb retains in-frame clones only, with some absent. Here the sample spans 25,000 to 30,000 clones, about four fifths being singletons. Comments on this clone: Antigen: not known.

The rearrangement links TRBV29-1 to TRBJ1-1; 9 bases map to TRBD1. This specimen consisted of PBMCs, obtained from a glioma patient whose treatment included an IDH1 peptide vaccine. This receptor was taken from a woman under 40 with glioma. The CDR3 nucleotides are TGCAGCGTGGGGGACAGGGAAAGGGCTTTCTTT. Translated, it gives CSVGDRERAFF.